A single sample is the source of the 17 T cell receptor beta chains below, sequenced in a study of metastatic and nonmetastatic thyroid tumors. Using MiXCR, TCRdb reanalyzed the PCR reads. The repertoire consists of 40,000 to 50,000 clones, with less than 5% occurring once and the leading ten covering over 9%. Ahead of thyroid surgery, no patient had received treatment of any kind. The sample consisted of blood. These receptors were obtained from a female donor with papillary thyroid cancer or a benign thyroid nodule (not recorded which). Some clones in this sample may be carry-over from other donors' samples.

This clone was seen a few times. The V gene is TRBV19, the J gene TRBJ2-5, with TRBD1 as a possible D gene (5 bases). From germline, CDR1 is LNHDA and CDR2 SQIVND (reference sequence). V lost 0 bases and J 2 bases, leaving 10 bases between the germline ends. The CDR3 is made up of 15 amino acids. CDR3 bases: TGTGCCAGTAGTATAGACCAGGGTAGACAAGAGACCCAGTACTTC. Translation: CASSIDQGRQETQYF. Full variable domain (missing parts from reference TRBV19 and TRBJ2-5): DGGITQSPKYLFRKEGQNVTLSCEQNLNHDAMYWYRQDPGQGLRLIYYSQIVNDFQKGDIAEGYSVSREKKESFPLTVTSAQKNPTAFYLCASSIDQGRQETQYFGPGTRLLVL.

This clone was seen a handful of times. A read error may produce the germline difference seen at one junction end. The CDR3: CASSSFGRSSGNTTYF. The CDR3, as DNA: TGTGCCAGCAGCTCCTTTGGGAGGAGCTCTGGAAACACCACATATTTT. V is TRBV11-3 and J is TRBJ1-3; no clear D gene. The CDR3 has 16 residues. Germline values: CDR1 SGHNT, CDR2 YENEEA.

This chain joins TRBV6-1 and TRBJ2-7, with D hard to call. The V gene lost 4 bases and the J gene lost 5 bases, with 15 bases spanning the gap. The CDR3 loop spans 14 amino acids. From germline, CDR1 is MNHNS and CDR2 SASEGT. This CDR3 reads CASSGVYGANEQYF. The CDR3 DNA reads as TGTGCCAGCAGTGGTGTCTATGGCGCGAACGAGCAGTACTTC.

As concerns this clone: One junction end does not reproduce the germline sequence, and a read error may be involved. The chain has TRBV5-1 and TRBJ2-3, with 7 positions matching TRBD1. The CDR3 contains 15 residues. Germline CDR1 and CDR2: SGHRS and YFSETQ. The CDR3 DNA sequence: TGCGCCAGCAGCTTGGACCCCAAAGGGACAGAGACGCAGTATTTT. It codes for CASSLDPKGTETQYF.

This clone was seen ten or more times. This sequence joins TRBV20-1 and TRBJ1-5; the D is unclear. In germline, CDR1 is DFQATT, CDR2 SNEGSKA (reference sequence). The CDR3 has 13 residues. The V end was cut by 5 bases, the J end by 0 bases, with 8 bases between. The DNA of the CDR3 is TGCAGTGCTTCCACGGATAGCAATCAGCCCCAGCATTTT. This translates into CSASTDSNQPQHF.

Note on this clone: One end of the junction does not line up with germline, which may come from a read error. The V call is TRBV27, the J call TRBJ2-6; a weak D match, TRBD1 (5 bases). The CDR3 sequence is 14 residues long. CDR1 is MNHEY, CDR2 SMNVEV, per germline (reference sequence). The CDR3 region is CASSLGSGANVLAF. DNA of the CDR3: TGTGCCAGCAGTTTAGGGTCTGGGGCCAACGTCCTGGCTTTC. The variable domain in full, completed from reference TRBV27 and TRBJ2-6, reads EAQVTQNPRYLITVTGKKLTVTCSQNMNHEYMSWYRQDPGLGLRQIYYSMNVEVTDKGDVPEGYKVSRKEKRNFPLILESPSPNQTSLYFCASSLGSGANVLAFGAGSRLTVL.

This clone was seen at least ten times. The genes are TRBV29-1 and TRBJ2-3; 14 bases line up with TRBD2. Germline V gene lookup returns CDR1 SQVTM and CDR2 ANQGSEA. The length of the CDR3 is 18 residues. V shed 4 bases and J 1 base; nucleotides not matched to a gene: 10. CDR3 DNA: TGCAGCGTTGGGGGGACTAGCGGGAGCTATGGGGGCACAGATACGCAGTATTTT. This encodes CSVGGTSGSYGGTDTQYF.

This clone came up many times. The chain couples TRBV5-1 to TRBJ1-1; D possibly corresponds to TRBD1 (6 bases). Germline CDR1 is SGHRS and CDR2 is YFSETQ. The ends were cut back, 4 bases at V and 5 bases at J, with 15 bases in the middle. The CDR3 loop spans 14 amino acids. The DNA for the CDR3 is TGCGCCAGCAGCACCTCAGGGGACGAGACTGAAGCTTTCTTT. Its protein is CASSTSGDETEAFF.

This clone turned up a few times. The CDR3 DNA follows: TGTGCCAGCAACTCAGACAGGGACCGTAATGAAAAACTGTTTTTT. It is translated as CASNSDRDRNEKLFF. The V gene is TRBV6-2 or TRBV6-3, the J gene TRBJ1-4; 7 positions agree with TRBD1. Germline assignment: CDR1 MNHEY and CDR2 SVGEGT. V trimming: 7 bases; J trimming: 4 bases; junction bases outside the gene matches: 9. This CDR3 has 15 amino acids.

This clone was detected a few times. The V and J genes are TRBV19 and TRBJ2-2, with a tentative D call TRBD2 (6 bases). This CDR3 region has 15 residues. Germline V gene lookup returns CDR1 LNHDA and CDR2 SQIVND (reference sequence). V was clipped by 9 bases and J by 5 bases, with 19 bases between them. CDR3 loop: CASRRGGVQTGELFF. The DNA for the CDR3 is TGTGCCAGCCGCCGAGGAGGGGTGCAAACCGGGGAGCTGTTTTTT.

For this clone: The sample carries other DNA sequences with the same CDR3. J is TRBJ2-3 and V is TRBV4-1; D ambiguous. Germline V gives CDR1 MGHRA, CDR2 YSYEKL. V lost 2 bases to trimming and J lost 5 bases, with 14 bases between them. The CDR3 totals 15 residues. CDR3 nucleotide sequence: TGCGCCAGCAGCCAAACTGGGATGCTCTTAGATACGCAGTATTTT. It codes for CASSQTGMLLDTQYF.

This clone appeared a few times. The V call is TRBV27, the J call TRBJ2-7; weak D call: TRBD2 (6 bases). This CDR3 is built from 15 residues. Per germline, CDR1 MNHEY and CDR2 SMNVEV (reference sequence). The V end was cut by 5 bases, the J end by 3 bases, with 17 bases between. CDR3 DNA: TGTGCCAGCAGTCGAGGGACTTCAGCCTACTACGAGCAGTACTTC. This sequence encodes CASSRGTSAYYEQYF.

This clone appeared many times. The chain uses TRBV7-8 and TRBJ1-5; D may be TRBD1 (6 bases). The ends were cut back, 4 bases at V and 1 base at J, with 20 bases in the middle. CDR1 is SGHVS, CDR2 FQNEAQ, per germline. CDR3 size: 18 residues. The CDR3 DNA is TGTGCCAGCAGCTCCCGACCCCTGGACAGTTCAAGCAATCAGCCCCAGCATTTT. Its protein is CASSSRPLDSSSNQPQHF.

There are many counts of this clone. The chain carries TRBV7-2 and TRBJ2-3; 9 nucleotides agree with TRBD2. Germline trimming cut 6 bases from V and 1 base from J; bases unmatched to any gene: 8. Germline V CDR1 and CDR2: SGHTA, FQGNSA. The CDR3 runs 16 residues. CDR3 sequence reads: CASSQTSGGGTDTQYF. Here the CDR3 DNA reads TGTGCCAGCAGTCAGACTAGCGGAGGGGGCACAGATACGCAGTATTTT.

This clone appeared a few times. Possible read error: a much larger clone is one base away. The gene calls are TRBV11-3 and TRBJ2-7; unclear D gene. CDR1 SGHNT and CDR2 YENEEA come from the germline V gene. This CDR3 region has 11 residues. Between the trimmed V and J ends, which lost 7 bases and 6 bases, there was a span of 10 bases. DNA for the CDR3: TGTGCCAGCATCTCCCGTTTCGAGCAGTACTTC. Its translation: CASISRFEQYF.

This clone was seen many times. The V and J genes are TRBV6-5 and TRBJ2-1, with D unresolved. Germline CDR1 is MNHEY and CDR2 is SVGAGI. The CDR3 length is 14 residues. V was cut by 2 bases and J by 8 bases, with 13 bases left in between. CDR3 DNA sequence: TGTGCCAGCAGTTACGCCCCCGATAGGGATGAGCAGTTCTTC. Protein: CASSYAPDRDEQFF.

This clone was seen only a few times. This may arise from a read error, as a much more abundant clone is one base away. CDR3 sequence reads: CGSSSTADTQYF. CDR3 DNA: TGTGGCAGCAGCTCGACAGCAGATACGCAGTATTTT. The rearrangement links TRBV7-2 to TRBJ2-3, with a tentative D call TRBD1 (5 bases). The CDR3 has 12 amino acids. Germline V gene data show CDR1 as SGHTA and CDR2 as FQGNSA.